Below, one TCR beta chain is given with its context. The CDR3 length is 15 residues. CDR1 and CDR2 from the germline V gene are SGHRS and YFSETQ. The J segment lost 10 bases and the V segment lost 0 bases, leaving 9 bases of the junction unmatched. The donors, aged about 6 to 100, were healthy Caucasians from Russia. The data were taken from a study of blood T cells in healthy people across ages. Then a second PCR, running roughly 6 to 11 cycles, was carried out with a sample-barcoded 5' primer and a J-beta primer mix. One entry per CDR3 protein results from TCRdb running MiXCR on the 5' RACE reads. Seen here are fewer than 950,000 distinct CDR3 sequences, roughly 53% observed once, and the top ten hold roughly 40%.

V gene TRBV5-1 combines with J gene TRBJ2-1; 8 bases are a match to TRBD1. This TCR was sampled from a man older than 75 in good health. Sequenced sample: blood. As DNA, the CDR3 is TGCGCCAGCAGCTTGGTTGCAGGGGGCTCCGCCGAGCAGTTCTTC. As protein: CASSLVAGGSAEQFF.